This TCR beta chain derives from a study of a mutant IDH1 vaccine in newly diagnosed glioma. With regard to this clone: Its specificity is not known.

Profiled with immunoSEQ multiplex PCR; TCRdb holds only in-frame clones, not every one. The sample lists 45,000 to 60,000 clones; approximately 78% were seen once. The time point here: week 5, during vaccination. Each dose delivered 300 ug of mutant IDH1 20-mer peptide subcutaneously with imiquimod. The CDR3 length is 11 residues. From germline, CDR1 is DFQATT and CDR2 SNEGSKA (reference sequence). V is TRBV20-1 and J is TRBJ1-1, with D unresolved. Sample: PBMCs, taken from a glioma patient whose treatment included an IDH1 peptide vaccine. The receptor was derived from a man aged 45 to 65 with glioma. CDR3 residues: CTIPEENEAFF. The CDR3 DNA reads TGCACTATCCCGGAGGAGAATGAAGCTTTCTTT.